This T cell receptor beta chain was documented in a study of OX40 agonist ivuxolimab in advanced cancers. Study background: There were three patients with partial responses, one having hepatocellular carcinoma and two cutaneous melanoma. Study-level findings and limits: CD4+ and CD8+ T cells in blood underwent clonal expansion by week 6 at 0.1 to 3.0 mg/kg. Low clonal expansion, among the lowest seen, marked partial responders at 0.1-3.0 mg/kg.

Sequenced by immunoSEQ multiplex PCR; TCRdb stores in-frame clones only, minus some. The sample yields about 27,000 clones, approximately 78% seen once. A word on this clone: Antigen unknown.

With baseline, cycle 4 day 1, and cycle 7 day 1 as timepoints, blood was sampled. CDR3 length: 11 residues. Trimming took 5 bases from V and 14 from J, leaving 13 bases between them. The germline V gene has CDR1 SEHNR and CDR2 FQNEAQ (reference sequence). The sequencing used CD4+ or CD8+ T cells sorted from blood, collected in a trial of the OX40 agonist ivuxolimab. The origin of this receptor is an adult with an advanced solid tumor such as melanoma, head and neck, liver or kidney cancer. This rearrangement joins TRBV7-9 to TRBJ2-1; the D gene is possibly TRBD2 (6 bases). Here the CDR3 reads CASSTTSTEFF. The CDR3 DNA reads TGTGCCAGCAGCACGACTAGTACGGAGTTCTTC.